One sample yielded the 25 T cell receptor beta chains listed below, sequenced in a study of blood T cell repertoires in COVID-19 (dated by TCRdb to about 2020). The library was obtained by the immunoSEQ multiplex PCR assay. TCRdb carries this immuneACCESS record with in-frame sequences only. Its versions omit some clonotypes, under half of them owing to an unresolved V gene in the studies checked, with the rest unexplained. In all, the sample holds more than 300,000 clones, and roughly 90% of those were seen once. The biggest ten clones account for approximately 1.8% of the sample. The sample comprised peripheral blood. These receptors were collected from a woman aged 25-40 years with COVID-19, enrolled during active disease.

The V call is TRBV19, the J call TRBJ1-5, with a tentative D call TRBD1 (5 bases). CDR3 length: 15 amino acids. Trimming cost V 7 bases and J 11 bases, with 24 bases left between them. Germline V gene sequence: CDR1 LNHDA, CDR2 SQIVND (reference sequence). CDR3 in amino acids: CASTNSGRLRGAQHF. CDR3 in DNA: TGTGCCAGTACTAACTCAGGGAGGTTACGGGGGGCCCAGCATTTT. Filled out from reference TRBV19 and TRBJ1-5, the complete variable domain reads DGGITQSPKYLFRKEGQNVTLSCEQNLNHDAMYWYRQDPGQGLRLIYYSQIVNDFQKGDIAEGYSVSREKKESFPLTVTSAQKNPTAFYLCASTNSGRLRGAQHFGDGTRLSIL.

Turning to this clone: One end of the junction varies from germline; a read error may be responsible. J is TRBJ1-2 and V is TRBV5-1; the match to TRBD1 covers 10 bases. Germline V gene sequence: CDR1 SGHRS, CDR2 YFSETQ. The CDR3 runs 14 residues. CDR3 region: CASSLYRDRGLLGF. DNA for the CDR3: TGCGCCAGCAGCCTGTACCGGGACAGGGGTCTTCTGGGATTC.

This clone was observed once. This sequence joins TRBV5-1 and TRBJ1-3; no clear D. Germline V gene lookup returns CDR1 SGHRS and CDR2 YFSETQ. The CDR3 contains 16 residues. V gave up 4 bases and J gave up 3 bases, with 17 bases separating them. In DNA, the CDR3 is TGCGCCAGCAGCATCTCCGGGCGCGGAGGTGGAAACACCATATATTTT. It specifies CASSISGRGGGNTIYF.

The CDR3 region has the DNA TGTGCCAGCAGTGCCCGGCCGGGTTGGACTGAAGCTTTCTTT. It translates to CASSARPGWTEAFF. The chain has TRBV27 and TRBJ1-1; D is undetermined. V was cut by 5 bases and J by 5 bases, with 15 bases left in between. This CDR3 region has 14 residues. Germline V gene data show CDR1 as MNHEY and CDR2 as SMNVEV (reference sequence).

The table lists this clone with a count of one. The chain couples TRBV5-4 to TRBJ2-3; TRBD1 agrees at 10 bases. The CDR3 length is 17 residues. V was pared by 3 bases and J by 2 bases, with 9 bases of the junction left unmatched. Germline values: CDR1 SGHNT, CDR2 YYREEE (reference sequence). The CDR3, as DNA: TGTGCCAGCAGCTCTACTGGGACAGGGGCACTCACAGATACGCAGTATTTT. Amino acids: CASSSTGTGALTDTQYF.

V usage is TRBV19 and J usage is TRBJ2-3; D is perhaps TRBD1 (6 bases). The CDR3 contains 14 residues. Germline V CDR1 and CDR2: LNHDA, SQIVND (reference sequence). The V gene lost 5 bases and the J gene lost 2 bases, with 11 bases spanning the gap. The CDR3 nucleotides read TGTGCCAGTAGTTCCAGGGGTACCACAGATACGCAGTATTTT. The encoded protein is CASSSRGTTDTQYF.

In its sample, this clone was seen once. The CDR3 DNA reads TGCGCCAGCAGCCCGTTTGCCCTTCGGACAGGGGCCTATGGCTACACCTTC. Its translation: CASSPFALRTGAYGYTF. This rearrangement joins TRBV5-1 to TRBJ1-2; 9 nucleotides align to TRBD1. The CDR3 length is 17 residues. V was pared by 4 bases and J by 4 bases, with 14 bases of the junction left unmatched. Germline CDR1 SGHRS, CDR2 YFSETQ.

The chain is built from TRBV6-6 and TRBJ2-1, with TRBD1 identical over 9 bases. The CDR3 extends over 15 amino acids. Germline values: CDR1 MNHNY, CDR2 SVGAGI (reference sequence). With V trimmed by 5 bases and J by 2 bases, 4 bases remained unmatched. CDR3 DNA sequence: TGTGCCAGCAGTCACCGGGACAGGGCCTACAATGAGCAGTTCTTC. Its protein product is CASSHRDRAYNEQFF.

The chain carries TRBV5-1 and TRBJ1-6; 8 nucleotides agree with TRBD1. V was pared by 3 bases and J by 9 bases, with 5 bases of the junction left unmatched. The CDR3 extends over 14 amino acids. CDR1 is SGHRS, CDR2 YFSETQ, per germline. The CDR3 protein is CASSSGQGTSPLHF. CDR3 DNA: TGCGCCAGCAGCTCCGGACAGGGTACTTCACCCCTCCACTTT.

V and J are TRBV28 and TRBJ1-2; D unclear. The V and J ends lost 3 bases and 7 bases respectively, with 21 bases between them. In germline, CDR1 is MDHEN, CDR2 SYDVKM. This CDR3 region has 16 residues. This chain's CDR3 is CASSLSPRIFGGGYTF. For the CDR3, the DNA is TGTGCCAGCAGTTTGTCCCCGCGGATTTTCGGAGGTGGCTACACCTTC.

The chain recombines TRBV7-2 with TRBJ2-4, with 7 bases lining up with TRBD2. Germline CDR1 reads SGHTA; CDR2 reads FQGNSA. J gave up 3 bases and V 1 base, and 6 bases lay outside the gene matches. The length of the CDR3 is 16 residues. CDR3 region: CASSLDGGFVKNIQYF. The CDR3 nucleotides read TGTGCCAGCAGCTTAGACGGGGGGTTCGTCAAAAACATTCAGTACTTC.

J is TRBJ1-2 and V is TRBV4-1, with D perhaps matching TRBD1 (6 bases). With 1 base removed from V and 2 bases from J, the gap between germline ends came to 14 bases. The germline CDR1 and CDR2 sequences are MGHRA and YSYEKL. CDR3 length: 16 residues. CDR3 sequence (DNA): TGCGCCAGCAGCCAAGGGCACGGGGGGCGGAACTATGGCTACACCTTC. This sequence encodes CASSQGHGGRNYGYTF.

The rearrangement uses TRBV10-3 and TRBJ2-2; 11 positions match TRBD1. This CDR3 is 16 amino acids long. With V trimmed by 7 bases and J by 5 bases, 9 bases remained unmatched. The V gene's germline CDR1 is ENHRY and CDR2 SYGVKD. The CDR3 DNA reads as TGTGCCATCACGAAAACGGGGACAGGGGGTACCGGGGAGCTGTTTTTT. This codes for CAITKTGTGGTGELFF.

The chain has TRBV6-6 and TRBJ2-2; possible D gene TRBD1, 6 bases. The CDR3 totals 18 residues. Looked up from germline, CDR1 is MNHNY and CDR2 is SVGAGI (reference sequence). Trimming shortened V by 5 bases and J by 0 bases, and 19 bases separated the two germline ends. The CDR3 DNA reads TGTGCCAGCAGTCTCTCCGGGACATCCGTTGCGAACACCGGGGAGCTGTTTTTT. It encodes CASSLSGTSVANTGELFF.

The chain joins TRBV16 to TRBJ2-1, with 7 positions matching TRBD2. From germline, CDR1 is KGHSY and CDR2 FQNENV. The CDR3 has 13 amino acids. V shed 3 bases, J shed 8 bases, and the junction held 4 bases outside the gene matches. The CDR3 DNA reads TGTGCCAGCAGCCAGACGGGGAGGGATGAGCAGTTCTTC. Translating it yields CASSQTGRDEQFF.

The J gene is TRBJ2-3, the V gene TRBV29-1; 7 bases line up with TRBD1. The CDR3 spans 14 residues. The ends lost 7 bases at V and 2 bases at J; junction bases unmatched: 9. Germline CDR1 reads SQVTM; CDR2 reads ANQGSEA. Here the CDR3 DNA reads TGCAGCGGTTACACAGGGGTGACCACAGATACGCAGTATTTT. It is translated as CSGYTGVTTDTQYF.

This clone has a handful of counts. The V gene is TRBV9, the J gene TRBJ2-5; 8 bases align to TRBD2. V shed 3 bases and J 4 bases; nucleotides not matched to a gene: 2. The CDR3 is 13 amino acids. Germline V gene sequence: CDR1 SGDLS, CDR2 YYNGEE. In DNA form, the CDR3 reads TGTGCCAGCAGCGCGAGCGGGGGAGAGACCCAGTACTTC. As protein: CASSASGGETQYF.

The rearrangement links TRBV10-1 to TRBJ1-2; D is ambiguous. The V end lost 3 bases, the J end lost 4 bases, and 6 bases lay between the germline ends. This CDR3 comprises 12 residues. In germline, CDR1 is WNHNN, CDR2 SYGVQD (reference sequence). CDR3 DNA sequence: TGCGCCAGCAGTGATAGCAGCTATGGCTACACCTTC. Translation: CASSDSSYGYTF.

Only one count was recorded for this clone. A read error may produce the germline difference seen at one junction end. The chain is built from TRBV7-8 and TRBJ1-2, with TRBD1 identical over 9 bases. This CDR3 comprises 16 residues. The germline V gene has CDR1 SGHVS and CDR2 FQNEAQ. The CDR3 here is CASSLTLTGGDYGYTF. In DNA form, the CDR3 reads TGTGCGAGCAGCTTGACCCTCACAGGGGGCGACTATGGCTACACCTTC.

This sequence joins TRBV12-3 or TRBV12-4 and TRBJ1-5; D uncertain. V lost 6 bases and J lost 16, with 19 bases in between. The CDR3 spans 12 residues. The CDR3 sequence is CASSRDFEIGHF. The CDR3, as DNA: TGTGCCAGCAGCCGGGATTTTGAGATAGGACATTTT.

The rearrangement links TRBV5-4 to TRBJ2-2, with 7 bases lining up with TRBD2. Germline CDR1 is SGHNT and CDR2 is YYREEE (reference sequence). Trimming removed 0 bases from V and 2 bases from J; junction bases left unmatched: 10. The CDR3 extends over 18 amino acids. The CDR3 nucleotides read TGTGCCAGCAGCTTGGCCATCTACGGGGGGTTCAACACCGGGGAGCTGTTTTTT. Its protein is CASSLAIYGGFNTGELFF.

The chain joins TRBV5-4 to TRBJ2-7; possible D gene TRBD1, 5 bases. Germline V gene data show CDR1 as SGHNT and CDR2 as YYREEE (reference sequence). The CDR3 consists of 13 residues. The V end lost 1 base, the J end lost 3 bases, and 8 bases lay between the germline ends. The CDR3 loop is CASSLSQGYEQYF. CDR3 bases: TGTGCCAGCAGCTTGAGCCAGGGCTACGAGCAGTACTTC. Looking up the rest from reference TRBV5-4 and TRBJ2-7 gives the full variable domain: ETGVTQSPTHLIKTRGQQVTLRCSSQSGHNTVSWYQQALGQGPQFIFQYYREEENGRGNFPPRFSGLQFPNYSSELNVNALELDDSALYLCASSLSQGYEQYFGPGTRLTVT.

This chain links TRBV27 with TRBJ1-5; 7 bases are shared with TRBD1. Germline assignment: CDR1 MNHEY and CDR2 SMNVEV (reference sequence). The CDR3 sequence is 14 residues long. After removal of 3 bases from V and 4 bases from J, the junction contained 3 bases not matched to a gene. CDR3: CASSLTGLNQPQHF. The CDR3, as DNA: TGTGCCAGCAGTTTGACAGGGTTAAATCAGCCCCAGCATTTT.

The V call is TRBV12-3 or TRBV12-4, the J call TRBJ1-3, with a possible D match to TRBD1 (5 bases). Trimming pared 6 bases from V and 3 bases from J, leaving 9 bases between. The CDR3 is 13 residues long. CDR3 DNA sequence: TGTGCCAGCAGATACAGGAATGGAAACACCATATATTTT. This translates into CASRYRNGNTIYF.

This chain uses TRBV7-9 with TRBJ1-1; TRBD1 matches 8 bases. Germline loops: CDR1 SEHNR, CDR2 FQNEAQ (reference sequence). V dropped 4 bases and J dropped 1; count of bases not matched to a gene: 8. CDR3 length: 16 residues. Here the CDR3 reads CASSSSPGTGNTEAFF. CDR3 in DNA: TGTGCCAGCAGCTCGAGTCCCGGGACAGGGAACACTGAAGCTTTCTTT.